A single sample is the source of the 4 T cell receptor beta chains below, sequenced in a study of T cell responses to AZD1222 COVID-19 vaccine. The method was immunoSEQ multiplex PCR; TCRdb's version includes in-frame clones alone and lacks a portion of them. The data hold tens of thousands of clones, with roughly 80% observed a single time. Here the sequenced sample was peripheral blood, taken on day 0 of AZD1222 vaccination. Every receptor here comes from an adult in good health.

The chain is built from TRBV7-2 and TRBJ2-1, with 10 bases identical to TRBD1. From germline, CDR1 is SGHTA and CDR2 FQGNSA. The CDR3 has 15 amino acids. Trimming cost V 5 bases and J 7 bases; bases outside gene matches: 8. The CDR3 DNA sequence: TGTGCCAGCAGCCTAAGACAGGGGGCCGGGAATGAGCAGTTCTTC. Encoded protein: CASSLRQGAGNEQFF. The full variable domain, in which reference TRBV7-2 and TRBJ2-1 provide the parts outside the CDR3, is GAGVSQSPSNKVTEKGKDVELRCDPISGHTALYWYRQSLGQGLEFLIYFQGNSAPDKSGLPSDRFSAERTGGSVSTLTIQRTQQEDSAVYLCASSLRQGAGNEQFFGPGTRLTVL.

A few counts support this clone. The CDR3 region is CASSSGGLGEKLFF. The CDR3 DNA sequence: TGTGCCAGCAGCTCGGGAGGGCTGGGTGAAAAACTGTTTTTT. V usage is TRBV5-6 and J usage is TRBJ1-4, with unresolved D. V was trimmed by 3 bases and J by 7 bases, leaving 13 bases between them. The CDR3 sequence is 14 residues long. Germline CDR1 SGHDT, CDR2 YYEEEE.

This clone has only one observation. The chain employs TRBV6-5 and TRBJ2-3; 8 bases are a match to TRBD1. Germline lookup yields CDR1 MNHEY and CDR2 SVGAGI. The CDR3 contains 16 residues. The V segment lost 2 bases and the J segment 4 bases; nucleotides outside the gene matches: 8. The CDR3 here is CASSYGGTGIADTQYF. The CDR3 bases are TGTGCCAGCAGTTACGGCGGGACAGGTATCGCAGATACGCAGTATTTT.

The chain combines TRBV7-9 with TRBJ2-3, with D perhaps assigned TRBD1 or TRBD2 (6 bases each). The V gene's germline CDR1 is SEHNR and CDR2 FQNEAQ (reference sequence). With 0 bases removed from V and 0 bases from J, the gap between germline ends came to 19 bases. This CDR3 is 19 amino acids long. The CDR3 coding sequence is TGTGCCAGCAGCTTAGCTCTAGTCCTGGGGGGCTCTAGCACAGATACGCAGTATTTT. Encoded protein: CASSLALVLGGSSTDTQYF.